This T cell receptor beta chain was sequenced during a study of shared clonotypes between healthy human individuals. Turning to the study itself: Donors had three CD4 naive, three CD4 memory, two CD8 naive and one CD8 memory plate apiece.

This clone was seen just once. Researchers divided each subset's genomic DNA evenly across several immunoSEQ plates. Here immunoSEQ multiplex PCR was the method, and the copy in TCRdb shows in-frame clones only, minus some. The data hold hundreds of thousands of clones, with about two thirds observed a single time. V lost 6 bases, J lost 5 bases, and 14 bases lay in between. The CDR3 extends over 13 amino acids. Germline assignment: CDR1 MDHEN and CDR2 SYDVKM. This TCR was recovered from a woman aged 25-40 years in good health. The chain recombines TRBV28 with TRBJ2-7; D may be TRBD1 (6 bases). The sequencing input was memory CD4+ T cells sorted from blood. Noted subset: CD45RA-negative fraction. In DNA form, the CDR3 reads TGTGCCAGCAGCCGTACAGGGATCAACGAGCAGTACTTC. It is translated as CASSRTGINEQYF. Combining the CDR3 with reference TRBV28 and TRBJ2-7 gives the whole variable domain DVKVTQSSRYLVKRTGEKVFLECVQDMDHENMFWYRQDPGLGLRLIYFSYDVKMKEKGDIPEGYSVSREKKERFSLILESASTNQTSMYLCASSRTGINEQYFGPGTRLTVT.